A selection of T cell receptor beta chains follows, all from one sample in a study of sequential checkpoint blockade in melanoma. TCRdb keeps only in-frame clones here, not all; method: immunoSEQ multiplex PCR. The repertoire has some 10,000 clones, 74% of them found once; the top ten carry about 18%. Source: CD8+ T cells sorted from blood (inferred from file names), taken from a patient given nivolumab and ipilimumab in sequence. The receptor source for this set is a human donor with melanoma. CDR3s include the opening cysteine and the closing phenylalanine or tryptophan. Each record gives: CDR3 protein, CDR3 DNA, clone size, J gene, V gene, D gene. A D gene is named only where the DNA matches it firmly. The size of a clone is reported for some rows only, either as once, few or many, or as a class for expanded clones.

CASTKSGTGPNEQFF TGTGCCAGCACCAAAAGCGGGACAGGGCCCAATGAGCAGTTCTTC NA TRBJ2-1 TRBV6-5 TRBD1
CASTPGASYEQYF TGTGCCAGTACCCCGGGAGCTTCCTACGAGCAGTACTTC NA TRBJ2-7 TRBV7-9 NA
CASSFAGGGNEQFF TGTGCCAGCAGTTTCGCGGGAGGAGGAAATGAGCAGTTCTTC NA TRBJ2-1 TRBV28 TRBD2
CASSLESGRDGYTF TGTGCCAGCAGCTTGGAATCGGGTCGAGATGGCTACACCTTC NA TRBJ1-2 TRBV5-4 NA
CASSKGTGESSPLHF TGTGCCAGCAGTAAGGGGACAGGGGAAAGTTCACCCCTCCACTTT few TRBJ1-6 TRBV6-1 TRBD1
CASSQVSTDTQYF TGCGCCAGCAGCCAAGTCTCTACGGATACGCAGTATTTT NA TRBJ2-3 TRBV4-1 NA
CATDGRTLGTDTQYF TGTGCCACCGATGGGAGGACCCTGGGGACAGATACGCAGTATTTT NA TRBJ2-3 TRBV19 NA
CASSPPGIAHGYTF TGTGCCAGCTCACCGCCGGGAATTGCACATGGCTACACCTTC NA TRBJ1-2 TRBV18 NA
CATSRERTGSYEQYF TGTGCCACCAGCAGAGAGCGGACAGGATCCTACGAGCAGTACTTC NA TRBJ2-7 TRBV15 TRBD1
CASIEGQAGVGELFF TGTGCCAGCATTGAAGGGCAAGCGGGGGTCGGGGAGCTGTTTTTT NA TRBJ2-2 TRBV2 TRBD2
CASSLVVGEQNIQYF TGCGCCAGCAGCTTGGTGGTCGGGGAACAAAACATTCAGTACTTC NA TRBJ2-4 TRBV5-1 NA
CASSLFPQDRSSYEQYF TGTGCCAGCAGCTTATTCCCCCAAGACAGGAGCTCCTACGAGCAGTACTTC medium-sized TRBJ2-7 TRBV5-4 NA
CASSKRDSTGGSYEQYF TGTGCCAGCAGCAAACGAGATTCGACAGGGGGTTCCTACGAGCAGTACTTC NA TRBJ2-7 TRBV21-1 NA
CASSFPLLQGFNGYTF TGTGCCAGCAGCTTTCCGCTTTTACAGGGATTTAATGGCTACACCTTC large TRBJ1-2 TRBV5-6 NA
CASSLGSGELFF TGTGCCAGCAGCTTGGGTAGCGGGGAGCTGTTTTTT NA TRBJ2-2 TRBV5-6 NA
CASSNPEREYEQYF TGTGCCAGCAGCAACCCGGAGCGGGAGTACGAGCAGTACTTC NA TRBJ2-7 TRBV5-4 TRBD2
CASSSTGVEETQYF TGTGCCAGCAGTTCGACAGGGGTGGAAGAGACCCAGTACTTC NA TRBJ2-5 TRBV6-6 TRBD1
CASSVSTGHGYGYTF TGTGCCAGCAGCGTCTCGACAGGGCACGGGTATGGCTACACCTTC NA TRBJ1-2 TRBV9 TRBD1
CASSIILAGENEQFF TGTGCCAGTAGTATTATCCTAGCGGGGGAAAATGAGCAGTTCTTC NA TRBJ2-1 TRBV19 TRBD2
CASSYSPGAYEQYF TGTGCCAGCAGTTACTCCCCGGGGGCCTACGAGCAGTACTTC NA TRBJ2-7 TRBV6-6 NA
CAISEGVSGNTIYF TGTGCCATCAGTGAAGGGGTCTCTGGAAACACCATATATTTT few TRBJ1-3 TRBV10-3 NA
CASSFIGANTGELFF TGCGCCAGCAGCTTTATCGGAGCGAACACCGGGGAGCTGTTTTTT once TRBJ2-2 TRBV9 NA
CASSEAQGSNSPLHF TGTGCCAGCAGTGAAGCTCAAGGGAGTAATTCACCCCTCCACTTT NA TRBJ1-6 TRBV6-1 NA
CASSLGDNPYEQYF TGCGCCAGCAGCTTGGGGGACAATCCCTACGAGCAGTACTTC NA TRBJ2-7 TRBV5-1 NA
CASSQDRGQKGSEKLFF TGCGCCAGCAGCCAAGATAGGGGACAAAAGGGCAGTGAAAAACTGTTTTTT NA TRBJ1-4 TRBV4-1 NA
CASSLDSGRYEQYF TGTGCCAGCAGTTTAGATAGCGGGAGGTACGAGCAGTACTTC NA TRBJ2-7 TRBV28 TRBD2
CASSSAGWGNSPLHF TGTGCCAGCAGTTCAGCGGGTTGGGGGAATTCACCCCTCCACTTT NA TRBJ1-6 TRBV27 NA
CASSPTRQLAGNTIYF TGTGCCAGCAGTCCTACTCGACAGCTTGCTGGAAACACCATATATTTT few TRBJ1-3 TRBV27 NA
CASSEGLAGADTQYF TGTGCCAGCAGTGAGGGACTAGCGGGAGCAGATACGCAGTATTTT NA TRBJ2-3 TRBV6-1 TRBD2
CASSGRGTYEQYF TGTGCCAGCAGTGGCCGGGGGACGTACGAGCAGTACTTC NA TRBJ2-7 TRBV2 NA
CASRQGQVGQPQHF TGCGCCAGCAGACAGGGCCAGGTGGGACAGCCCCAGCATTTT NA TRBJ1-5 TRBV10-1 NA
CASSLPGGAADTQYF TGTGCCAGCAGCTTGCCCGGGGGGGCAGCAGATACGCAGTATTTT NA TRBJ2-3 TRBV5-4 TRBD2
CASSLRTDWNYGYTF TGTGCCAGCTCCCTGAGGACAGACTGGAACTATGGCTACACCTTC NA TRBJ1-2 TRBV18 NA
CASSLSSESEAPLYEQYF TGTGCCAGCAGCTTATCGAGCGAGTCCGAGGCCCCCCTCTACGAGCAGTACTTC once TRBJ2-7 TRBV13 NA
CASSQDTSGRVNEQFF TGTGCCAGCAGCCAAGACACTAGCGGGAGGGTCAATGAGCAGTTCTTC NA TRBJ2-1 TRBV4-2 TRBD2
CASSEAQGGRNTIYF TGTGCCAGCAGTGAAGCGCAAGGGGGCAGAAACACCATATATTTT NA TRBJ1-3 TRBV6-1 TRBD1
CASGSGESSYNEQFF TGTGCCAGCGGTAGCGGGGAGAGCTCCTACAATGAGCAGTTCTTC NA TRBJ2-1 TRBV5-8 TRBD2
CASSPTSGGPEDNEQFF TGTGCCAGCAGCCCCACTAGCGGGGGGCCGGAGGACAATGAGCAGTTCTTC NA TRBJ2-1 TRBV7-9 TRBD2
CASSWDTGTGSYEQYF TGTGCCAGCAGCTGGGACACCGGGACAGGATCCTACGAGCAGTACTTC NA TRBJ2-7 TRBV5-8 TRBD1
CASSSRDRPNQPQHF TGTGCCAGCAGCTCCCGGGACAGGCCCAATCAGCCCCAGCATTTT NA TRBJ1-5 TRBV11-2 TRBD1
CASSLGSTGIQPQHF TGTGCCAGCAGCTTGGGCTCCACGGGGATTCAGCCCCAGCATTTT NA TRBJ1-5 TRBV5-6 NA
CASQTRAAPYGYTF TGTGCCAGCCAGACCCGCGCGGCACCCTATGGCTACACCTTC NA TRBJ1-2 TRBV25-1 NA
CAWRVTSGDYNEQFF TGTGCCTGGAGGGTTACTAGCGGCGACTACAATGAGCAGTTCTTC NA TRBJ2-1 TRBV30 TRBD2
CASSDHLPSGTDTQYF TGCGCCAGCAGTGATCACTTGCCTAGCGGCACAGATACGCAGTATTTT NA TRBJ2-3 TRBV10-1 NA
CASSSPGTSVETQYF TGTGCCAGCAGCTCCCCCGGGACTAGCGTTGAGACCCAGTACTTC NA TRBJ2-5 TRBV7-9 TRBD2
CASSSIHYERGEQYF TGTGCCAGCTCATCCATCCATTACGAACGCGGCGAGCAGTACTTC NA TRBJ2-7 TRBV18 NA
CASSSPGVSTDTQYF TGTGCCAGCAGCTCCCCGGGAGTTAGCACAGATACGCAGTATTTT once TRBJ2-3 TRBV7-9 NA
CASRTGWDYGYTF TGTGCCAGTAGGACAGGGTGGGACTATGGCTACACCTTC few TRBJ1-2 TRBV19 TRBD1
CASSSTQGEPGQQYF TGTGCCAGCAGCTCGACACAGGGTGAACCTGGACAGCAGTACTTC NA TRBJ2-7 TRBV7-9 NA
CASSEGGLKGQYF TGTGCCAGCAGTGAGGGGGGACTCAAGGGGCAGTATTTT NA TRBJ2-3 TRBV2 NA
CASSDKGHSTPNEQFF TGTGCCAGCAGTGACAAGGGACACTCGACCCCAAATGAGCAGTTCTTC few TRBJ2-1 TRBV6-4 NA
CASSPTSGGTNSYEQYF TGTGCCAGCAGCCCAACTAGCGGGGGGACTAATTCCTACGAGCAGTACTTC NA TRBJ2-7 TRBV11-2 TRBD2
CASSIFGQYNSPLHF TGTGCCAGTAGTATATTCGGACAATATAATTCACCCCTCCACTTT NA TRBJ1-6 TRBV19 NA
CASRGLAGSTDTQYF TGTGCCAGCAGAGGGCTAGCGGGGAGCACAGATACGCAGTATTTT NA TRBJ2-3 TRBV11-2 TRBD2
CATRTGMGEQFF TGTGCCACCCGGACTGGAATGGGCGAGCAGTTCTTC once TRBJ2-1 TRBV19 NA
CASSLGTSGGVTDTQYF TGTGCCAGCAGCTTAGGGACTAGCGGGGGAGTTACAGATACGCAGTATTTT NA TRBJ2-3 TRBV5-6 TRBD2
CASSLGLRSGEPQHF TGTGCCAGCAGCCTCGGGCTTCGAAGCGGGGAGCCCCAGCATTTT medium-sized TRBJ1-5 TRBV5-8 NA
CASSPTIQGPNEKLFF TGTGCCAGCAGTCCGACGATACAGGGGCCTAATGAAAAACTGTTTTTT NA TRBJ1-4 TRBV2 TRBD1
CTSSDGEGSYNEQFF TGTACCAGCAGTGACGGGGAGGGTTCCTACAATGAGCAGTTCTTC NA TRBJ2-1 TRBV6-4 TRBD2